This is a list of T cell receptor beta chains from one sample in a study of blood T cells in healthy people across ages. TCRdb re-analysed the 5' RACE reads in MiXCR, keeping a single row per CDR3 protein. Here the sample spans some 790,000 distinct CDR3 sequences, 25% to 35% being singletons. The specimen sequenced was blood. Receptor source: a woman aged 80 or over in good health. Each CDR3 is given with its conserved first and last residue. A D gene is named only where the DNA matches it firmly. Size is omitted from some rows. Given values are once, few, many or a class for expanded clones.

V: TRBV7-2
D: TRBD1
J: TRBJ1-2
size: many
length: 13
CDR3: CASSPQGDYGYTF
DNA: TGTGCCAGCAGCCCTCAGGGGGACTATGGCTACACCTTC

V: TRBV3-1
D: TRBD2
J: TRBJ2-1
size: few
length: 17
CDR3: CASSQDLASSGGNEQFF
DNA: TGTGCCAGCAGCCAAGATTTGGCGTCTAGCGGGGGAAATGAGCAGTTCTTC

V: TRBV20-1
D: -
J: TRBJ1-2
size: many
length: 13
CDR3: CSATTGQNYGYTF
DNA: TGCAGTGCTACCACTGGCCAGAACTATGGCTACACCTTC

V: TRBV6-2/TRBV6-3
D: -
J: TRBJ2-1
size: many
length: 15
CDR3: CASSYGGPGANEQFF
DNA: TGTGCCAGCAGTTACGGGGGCCCAGGGGCCAATGAGCAGTTCTTC

V: TRBV3-1
D: -
J: TRBJ2-3
size: few
length: 16
CDR3: CASSRTRGGGTDTQYF
DNA: TGTGCCAGCAGCCGGACTAGGGGGGGGGGCACAGATACGCAGTATTTT

V: TRBV18
D: -
J: TRBJ2-5
size: -
length: 18
CDR3: CASSRTPTPRGYQETQYF
DNA: TGTGCCAGCTCACGGACACCGACCCCGAGGGGATACCAAGAGACCCAGTACTTC

V: TRBV5-1
D: -
J: TRBJ1-2
size: many
length: 14
CDR3: CASSEQGDWYGYTF
DNA: TGCGCCAGCAGCGAGCAGGGTGATTGGTATGGCTACACCTTC

V: TRBV7-9
D: -
J: TRBJ1-1
size: few
length: 15
CDR3: CASSLEALRRTEAFF
DNA: TGTGCCAGCAGCTTAGAGGCCCTCCGGCGCACTGAAGCTTTCTTT

V: TRBV20-1
D: -
J: TRBJ2-7
size: -
length: 12
CDR3: CSAPGRSFEQYF
DNA: TGCAGTGCCCCGGGACGGTCTTTCGAGCAGTACTTC

V: TRBV28
D: -
J: TRBJ2-7
size: few
length: 13
CDR3: CASSSGPWYEQYF
DNA: TGTGCCAGCAGTTCAGGACCTTGGTACGAGCAGTACTTC

V: TRBV15
D: -
J: TRBJ1-6
size: few
length: 13
CDR3: CATSREGGRPLHF
DNA: TGTGCCACCAGCAGGGAGGGGGGTCGGCCCCTCCACTTT

V: TRBV24-1
D: TRBD2
J: TRBJ2-2
size: many
length: 18
CDR3: CATSDRLLAGGHTGELFF
DNA: TGTGCCACCAGTGACCGATTACTAGCGGGGGGCCACACCGGGGAGCTGTTTTTT

V: TRBV6-6
D: TRBD2
J: TRBJ2-2
size: -
length: 14
CDR3: CATNGRGDTGELFF
DNA: TGTGCCACCAACGGGAGGGGGGACACCGGGGAGCTGTTTTTT

V: TRBV7-9
D: TRBD1
J: TRBJ2-7
size: few
length: 17
CDR3: CASSPRPGTGSYNEQYF
DNA: TGTGCCAGCAGCCCCCGACCCGGGACAGGGTCCTACAATGAGCAGTACTTC

V: TRBV29-1
D: -
J: TRBJ1-4
size: -
length: 12
CDR3: CSIGGGNEKLFF
DNA: TGCAGCATTGGGGGAGGGAACGAAAAACTGTTTTTT

V: TRBV3-1
D: TRBD1
J: TRBJ2-7
size: -
length: 16
CDR3: CASSPRTGSSYNEQYF
DNA: TGTGCCAGCAGCCCTCGGACAGGGTCCTCCTACAATGAGCAGTACTTC

V: TRBV27
D: TRBD1
J: TRBJ1-6
size: many
length: 15
CDR3: CASSLPGQGYSPLHF
DNA: TGTGCCAGCAGTTTACCCGGACAGGGTTATTCACCCCTCCACTTT

V: TRBV5-5
D: -
J: TRBJ2-7
size: many
length: 15
CDR3: CASSPEGLRGYEQYF
DNA: TGTGCCAGCAGCCCGGAAGGTCTCCGGGGGTACGAGCAGTACTTC

V: TRBV20-1
D: -
J: TRBJ2-7
size: few
length: 14
CDR3: CSARDTGRWHEQYF
DNA: TGCAGTGCTAGAGATACGGGGCGCTGGCATGAGCAGTACTTC

V: TRBV20-1
D: TRBD1
J: TRBJ2-2
size: many
length: 14
CDR3: CSASQGAQTGELFF
DNA: TGCAGTGCTAGCCAGGGGGCGCAAACCGGGGAGCTGTTTTTT

V: TRBV10-3
D: TRBD2
J: TRBJ2-7
size: -
length: 16
CDR3: CAISEPGLAGDDEQYF
DNA: TGTGCCATCAGTGAGCCGGGACTAGCGGGAGACGACGAGCAGTACTTC

V: TRBV4-3
D: -
J: TRBJ1-2
size: many
length: 15
CDR3: CASSQRQSDTGGYTF
DNA: TGCGCCAGCAGCCAACGACAGTCGGACACCGGGGGCTACACCTTC

V: TRBV6-4
D: -
J: TRBJ1-6
size: few
length: 14
CDR3: CASRGDMLNSPLHF
DNA: TGTGCCAGCAGGGGGGACATGCTTAATTCACCCCTCCACTTT

V: TRBV18
D: TRBD2
J: TRBJ2-7
size: many
length: 13
CDR3: CASSPAGVGEQYF
DNA: TGTGCCAGCTCACCAGCGGGGGTTGGCGAGCAGTACTTC

V: TRBV28
D: TRBD1
J: TRBJ2-5
size: once
length: 15
CDR3: CASSPGQGTRETQYF
DNA: TGTGCCAGCAGCCCGGGACAGGGGACGAGGGAGACCCAGTACTTC

V: TRBV20-1
D: TRBD2
J: TRBJ2-7
size: few
length: 16
CDR3: CSASNSGGKSSYEQYF
DNA: TGCAGTGCTAGCAATAGCGGGGGAAAAAGCTCCTACGAGCAGTACTTC

V: TRBV20-1
D: -
J: TRBJ2-5
size: many
length: 16
CDR3: CSATREGGGRKETQYF
DNA: TGCAGTGCCACCCGTGAGGGAGGAGGTCGGAAAGAGACCCAGTACTTC

V: TRBV6-2/TRBV6-3
D: -
J: TRBJ1-2
size: many
length: 14
CDR3: CASSETTSDYGYTF
DNA: TGTGCCAGCAGCGAAACGACCAGTGACTATGGCTACACCTTC

V: TRBV19
D: TRBD1
J: TRBJ2-3
size: few
length: 17
CDR3: CASSIQQGAQKTDTQYF
DNA: TGTGCCAGTAGTATTCAGCAGGGGGCTCAAAAAACAGATACGCAGTATTTT

V: TRBV12-3/TRBV12-4
D: -
J: TRBJ2-1
size: -
length: 13
CDR3: CASSWDARGEQFF
DNA: TGTGCCAGCAGTTGGGACGCCCGGGGTGAGCAGTTCTTC

V: TRBV9
D: -
J: TRBJ1-5
size: few
length: 14
CDR3: CASSEGVSNQPQHF
DNA: TGTGCCAGCAGTGAAGGGGTAAGCAATCAGCCCCAGCATTTT

V: TRBV4-3
D: TRBD1
J: TRBJ1-4
size: -
length: 16
CDR3: CASSHMEGQGSQKLFF
DNA: TGCGCCAGCAGCCACATGGAAGGACAGGGGTCTCAAAAACTGTTTTTT

V: TRBV5-1
D: -
J: TRBJ2-1
size: -
length: 15
CDR3: CASTNRDIRRDEQFF
DNA: TGCGCCAGCACCAACCGGGACATAAGAAGGGATGAGCAGTTCTTC

V: TRBV12-3/TRBV12-4
D: -
J: TRBJ2-1
size: many
length: 12
CDR3: CASSGAYNEQFF
DNA: TGTGCCAGCAGTGGCGCTTACAATGAGCAGTTCTTC

V: TRBV20-1
D: TRBD2
J: TRBJ2-7
size: -
length: 17
CDR3: CSALEPLRTSGCYEQYF
DNA: TGCAGTGCCCTAGAGCCCCTCCGGACTAGCGGGTGCTACGAGCAGTACTTC

V: TRBV4-1
D: -
J: TRBJ2-5
size: few
length: 15
CDR3: CASSQDVAGLETQYF
DNA: TGCGCCAGCAGCCAAGATGTTGCGGGGCTAGAGACCCAGTACTTC

V: TRBV5-1
D: TRBD2
J: TRBJ2-1
size: many
length: 16
CDR3: CASSPDGLAGVKEQFF
DNA: TGCGCCAGCAGCCCGGATGGACTAGCGGGGGTAAAGGAGCAGTTCTTC

V: TRBV6-1
D: -
J: TRBJ1-5
size: -
length: 14
CDR3: CASTVSTWAGPQHF
DNA: TGTGCCAGCACCGTATCCACCTGGGCGGGGCCCCAGCATTTT

V: TRBV7-9
D: -
J: TRBJ2-7
size: many
length: 15
CDR3: CASSLDQGILNEQYF
DNA: TGTGCCAGCAGCTTAGATCAGGGCATTCTCAACGAGCAGTACTTC

V: TRBV7-2
D: TRBD1
J: TRBJ1-1
size: many
length: 13
CDR3: CASSFAGGTEAFF
DNA: TGTGCCAGCAGCTTCGCAGGGGGCACTGAAGCTTTCTTT

V: TRBV7-7
D: -
J: TRBJ2-2
size: -
length: 15
CDR3: CASSSEGVNTGELFF
DNA: TGTGCCAGCAGCTCCGAAGGGGTGAACACCGGGGAGCTGTTTTTT

V: TRBV6-1
D: TRBD2
J: TRBJ2-1
size: many
length: 15
CDR3: CACAGGGGAWDEQFF
DNA: TGTGCCTGCGCCGGGGGCGGGGGGGCCTGGGATGAGCAGTTCTTC

V: TRBV7-2
D: -
J: TRBJ1-1
size: many
length: 14
CDR3: CATKIGDVNTEAFF
DNA: TGTGCCACCAAAATAGGAGATGTGAACACTGAAGCTTTCTTT

V: TRBV29-1
D: -
J: TRBJ1-2
size: -
length: 12
CDR3: CSVGEGNYGYTF
DNA: TGCAGCGTTGGGGAGGGTAACTATGGCTACACCTTC

V: TRBV6-2/TRBV6-3
D: -
J: TRBJ1-2
size: -
length: 13
CDR3: CASTSLVAYGYTF
DNA: TGTGCCAGCACCTCCCTAGTGGCCTATGGCTACACCTTC

V: TRBV2
D: TRBD1
J: TRBJ2-1
size: few
length: 16
CDR3: CASSEAWGQGDSEQFF
DNA: TGTGCCAGCAGTGAAGCGTGGGGACAGGGAGACAGTGAGCAGTTCTTC

V: TRBV6-5
D: -
J: TRBJ2-1
size: many
length: 16
CDR3: CASSSPGTSIYNEQFF
DNA: TGTGCCAGCAGTTCCCCCGGGACTTCGATCTACAATGAGCAGTTCTTC